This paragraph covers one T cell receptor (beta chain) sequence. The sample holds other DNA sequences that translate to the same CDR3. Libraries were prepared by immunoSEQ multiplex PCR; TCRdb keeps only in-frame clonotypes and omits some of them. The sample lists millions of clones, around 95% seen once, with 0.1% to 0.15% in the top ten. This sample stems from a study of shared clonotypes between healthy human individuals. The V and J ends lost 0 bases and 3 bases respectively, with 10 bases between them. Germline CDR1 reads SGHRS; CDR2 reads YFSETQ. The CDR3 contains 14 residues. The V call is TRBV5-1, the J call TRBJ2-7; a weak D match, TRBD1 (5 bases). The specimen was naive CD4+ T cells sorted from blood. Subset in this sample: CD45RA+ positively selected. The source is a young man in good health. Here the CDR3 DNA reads TGCGCCAGCAGCTTGGGCCAGGGAAGCTACGAGCAGTACTTC. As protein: CASSLGQGSYEQYF.